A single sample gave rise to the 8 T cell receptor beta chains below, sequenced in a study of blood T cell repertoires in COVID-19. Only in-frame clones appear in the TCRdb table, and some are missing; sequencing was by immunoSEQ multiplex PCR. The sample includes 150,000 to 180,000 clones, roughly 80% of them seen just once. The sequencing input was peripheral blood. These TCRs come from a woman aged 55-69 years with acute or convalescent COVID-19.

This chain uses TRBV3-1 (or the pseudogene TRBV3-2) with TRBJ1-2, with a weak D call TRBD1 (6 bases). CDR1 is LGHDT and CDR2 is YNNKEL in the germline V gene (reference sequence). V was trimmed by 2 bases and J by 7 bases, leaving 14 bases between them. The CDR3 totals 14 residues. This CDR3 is CASSQRGGDGGYTF. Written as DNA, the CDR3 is TGTGCCAGCAGCCAACGAGGGGGTGACGGTGGCTACACCTTC.

The DNA of the CDR3 is TGTGCCAGCAGCAAAAACAGGGGGCGGGGTAATGGTGATCAGCCCCAGCATTTT. Translating gives CASSKNRGRGNGDQPQHF. The chain combines TRBV21-1 with TRBJ1-5; TRBD1 is the table's D call and was not checked against the DNA. TRBV21-1 is tagged as a pseudogene. The CDR3 loop spans 18 amino acids.

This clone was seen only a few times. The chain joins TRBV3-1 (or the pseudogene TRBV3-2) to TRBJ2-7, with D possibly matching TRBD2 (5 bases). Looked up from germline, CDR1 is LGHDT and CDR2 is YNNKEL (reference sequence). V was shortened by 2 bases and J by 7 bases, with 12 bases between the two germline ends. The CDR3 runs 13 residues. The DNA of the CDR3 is TGTGCCAGCAGCCAACCGACTCCGGGGGAGCAGTACTTC. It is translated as CASSQPTPGEQYF.

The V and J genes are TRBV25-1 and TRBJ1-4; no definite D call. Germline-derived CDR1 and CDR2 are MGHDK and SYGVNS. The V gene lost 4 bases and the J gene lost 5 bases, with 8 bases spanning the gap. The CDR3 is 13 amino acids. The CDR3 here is CASSVNRNEKLFF. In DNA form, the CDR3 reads TGTGCCAGCAGTGTGAACAGAAATGAAAAACTGTTTTTT.

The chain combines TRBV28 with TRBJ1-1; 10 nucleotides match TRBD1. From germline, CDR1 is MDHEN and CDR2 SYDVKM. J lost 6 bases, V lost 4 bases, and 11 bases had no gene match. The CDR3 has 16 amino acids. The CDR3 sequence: CASSSPGDRGGSEAFF. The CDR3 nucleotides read TGTGCCAGCAGTTCACCCGGGGACAGGGGAGGCTCTGAAGCTTTCTTT.

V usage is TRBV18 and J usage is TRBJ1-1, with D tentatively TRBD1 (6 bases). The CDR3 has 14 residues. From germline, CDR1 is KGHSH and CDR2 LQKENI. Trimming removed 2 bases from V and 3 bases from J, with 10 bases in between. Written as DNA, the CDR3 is TGTGCCAGCTCACCATTGAAGGGGGACACTGAAGCTTTCTTT. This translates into CASSPLKGDTEAFF. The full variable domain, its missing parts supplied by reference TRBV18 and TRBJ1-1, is NAGVMQNPRHLVRRRGQEARLRCSPMKGHSHVYWYRQLPEEGLKFMVYLQKENIIDESGMPKERFSAEFPKEGPSILRIQQVVRGDSAAYFCASSPLKGDTEAFFGQGTRLTVV.

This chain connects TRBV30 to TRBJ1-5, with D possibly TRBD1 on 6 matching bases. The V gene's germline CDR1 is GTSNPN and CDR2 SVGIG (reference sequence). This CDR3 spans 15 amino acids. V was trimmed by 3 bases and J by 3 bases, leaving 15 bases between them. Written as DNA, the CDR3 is TGTGCCTGGAGCCGCCTTGGGACATACAATCAGCCCCAGCATTTT. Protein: CAWSRLGTYNQPQHF.

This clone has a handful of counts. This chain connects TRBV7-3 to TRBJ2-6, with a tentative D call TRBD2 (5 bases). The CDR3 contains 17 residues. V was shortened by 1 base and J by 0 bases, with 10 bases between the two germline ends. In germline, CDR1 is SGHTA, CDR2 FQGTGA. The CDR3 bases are TGTGCCAGCAGCTTAAGCCGGGGTAGCTCTGGGGCCAACGTCCTGACTTTC. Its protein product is CASSLSRGSSGANVLTF.